These T cell receptor beta chains were read from a single sample in a study of shared clonotypes between healthy human individuals. Only in-frame clones appear in the TCRdb table, and some are missing; sequencing was by immunoSEQ multiplex PCR. Of 400,000 to 600,000 clones listed, almost 80% are singletons. The specimen was PBMCs. The receptors shown here come from a middle-aged woman in good health. Some clones in this sample may be carry-over from other donors' samples. The CDR3 runs from the conserved cysteine through the conserved F or W. D genes are given only for firm matches. Only some rows state a clone size, as once, few, many or a class for expanded clones.

V gene,J gene,clone size,D gene,CDR3 DNA,CDR3 protein
TRBV19,TRBJ1-5,-,TRBD1,TGTGCCAGTAGTATAGTACAGGGGTATAATCAGCCCCAGCATTTT,CASSIVQGYNQPQHF
TRBV15,TRBJ2-4,few,-,TGTGCCACCAGCAGAGCGCGTACCAAAAACATTCAGTACTTC,CATSRARTKNIQYF
TRBV11-1,TRBJ2-7,few,TRBD2,TGTGCCAGCAGCTGGACTAGCGGGAGGGCCTACGAGCAGTACTTC,CASSWTSGRAYEQYF
TRBV5-1,TRBJ2-3,few,TRBD2,TGCGCCAGCAGCTTGCTCTCGGGAGGGCGAAGAGCAGATACGCAGTATTTT,CASSLLSGGRRADTQYF
TRBV28,TRBJ2-7,-,-,TGTGCCAGCACCGTAGGTGTTAGGTACGAGCAGTACTTC,CASTVGVRYEQYF
TRBV25-1,TRBJ2-7,-,-,TGTGCCAGCAGCGCCAATCTCGCCCCCTACGAGCAGTACTTC,CASSANLAPYEQYF
TRBV5-4,TRBJ1-2,-,-,TGTGCCAGCAGCTTGGTGGTCAAAAACTATGGCTACACCTTC,CASSLVVKNYGYTF
TRBV18,TRBJ1-4,-,TRBD1,TGTGCCAGCTCACCCGGGACAGGGGCAACTAATGAAAAACTGTTTTTT,CASSPGTGATNEKLFF
TRBV11-3,TRBJ2-5,-,TRBD2,TGTGCCAGCAGCCGCAGCGGGATACAAGAGACCCAGTACTTC,CASSRSGIQETQYF
TRBV7-3,TRBJ2-3,-,TRBD2,TGTGCCAGCAGATCCGGACTAGCGGGAGGAATCGGAGATACGCAGTATTTT,CASRSGLAGGIGDTQYF
TRBV7-3,TRBJ2-1,-,-,TGTGCCAGCAGCTTATTAGGGGGAGGTGGGAGCGATGAGCAGTTCTTC,CASSLLGGGGSDEQFF
TRBV10-3,TRBJ2-2,-,-,TGTGCCATCAGTGAACGACCACGGGACACCGGGGAGCTGTTTTTT,CAISERPRDTGELFF
TRBV2,TRBJ1-1,-,-,TGTGCCAGCAGGACCAGGACGAGGATGAACACTGAAGCTTTCTTT,CASRTRTRMNTEAFF
TRBV7-3,TRBJ1-1,few,-,TGTGCCAGCAGCCCGGCAGGGAGGACTGAAGCTTTCTTT,CASSPAGRTEAFF
TRBV5-1,TRBJ2-7,-,-,TGCGCCAGCAGCCTGGGGGGCTTATACGAGCAGTACTTC,CASSLGGLYEQYF
TRBV30,TRBJ2-2,-,-,TGTGCCCAGGGGAGGGCCGGGGAGCTGTTTTTT,CAQGRAGELFF
TRBV4-1,TRBJ2-7,-,TRBD2,TGCGCCAGCAGCCCCGAAAGCGGGAGCCCTTCCTACGAGCAGTACTTC,CASSPESGSPSYEQYF
TRBV4-2,TRBJ2-7,-,TRBD2,TGTGCCAGCAGCGGGACGGGAGGCCCGTACGAGCAGTACTTC,CASSGTGGPYEQYF
TRBV28,TRBJ1-2,-,-,TGTGCCAGCAGGCAACAGGGTCGGGGGGGCTATGGCTACACCTTC,CASRQQGRGGYGYTF
TRBV18,TRBJ2-7,-,-,TGTGCCAGCTCGTCGGGAGTGGGAGACGAGCAGTACTTC,CASSSGVGDEQYF
TRBV30,TRBJ1-4,-,-,TGTGCCTACACGCACAGTACAACTAATGAAAAACTGTTTTTT,CAYTHSTTNEKLFF
TRBV5-1,TRBJ2-3,-,TRBD2,TGCGCCAGCAGCTCGGGACTAGCGGTTGTTGATACGCAGTATTTT,CASSSGLAVVDTQYF
TRBV2,TRBJ1-3,-,-,TGTGCCAGCAGTGAAAGCTGGACTGTACTATCTGGAAACACCATATATTTT,CASSESWTVLSGNTIYF
TRBV11-1,TRBJ2-2,-,TRBD1,TGTGCCAGCAGCACCAGACGGACAGGGTCCGGGAGCACCGGGGAGCTGTTTTTT,CASSTRRTGSGSTGELFF
TRBV15,TRBJ2-5,-,-,TGTGCCACCAGCAGAGATCTTTTAGAGACCCAGTACTTC,CATSRDLLETQYF
TRBV20-1,TRBJ2-7,-,-,TGCAGTGCTAGATCCAATTACGAGCAGTACTTC,CSARSNYEQYF
TRBV5-4,TRBJ2-1,-,-,TGTGCCAGTAACTGGGAGGGGGCGCCCCCATACAATGAGCAGTTCTTC,CASNWEGAPPYNEQFF
TRBV7-3,TRBJ2-3,-,-,TGTGCCAGCAGCTTGCGACTAGAAACAGATACGCAGTATTTT,CASSLRLETDTQYF
TRBV18,TRBJ2-1,-,TRBD2,TGTGCCAGCTCGTTCACCGGGACTAGTATGTACAATGAGCAGTTCTTC,CASSFTGTSMYNEQFF
TRBV2,TRBJ2-7,once,TRBD2,TGTGCCAGCAGTACGGTAGCGGGACGTCTCGAGCAGTACTTC,CASSTVAGRLEQYF
TRBV5-1,TRBJ1-2,-,TRBD1,TGCGCCAGCAGTTCAACCGGGACAGGGGCTGGCGGCAGGGGCGGCTACACCTTC,CASSSTGTGAGGRGGYTF
TRBV7-3,TRBJ1-3,-,-,TGTGCCAGCAGCAGGGACTCCGGCTCTGGAAACACCATATATTTT,CASSRDSGSGNTIYF
TRBV7-3,TRBJ2-5,-,TRBD1,TGTGCCAGCAGCTATGACAGGGTGGAGACCCAGTACTTC,CASSYDRVETQYF
TRBV7-7,TRBJ2-1,-,TRBD2,TGTGCTAGCAGCCCTGCCGGGACTAGCGGGAGTAGTGAGCAGTTCTTC,CASSPAGTSGSSEQFF
TRBV11-2,TRBJ2-7,few,-,TGTGCCAGCAGCTTAGCCTACGAGCAGTACTTC,CASSLAYEQYF
TRBV7-9,TRBJ1-5,-,-,TGTGCCAGCAGCTTGGTTTTTACCGATCAGCCCCAGCATTTT,CASSLVFTDQPQHF
TRBV18,TRBJ2-7,-,-,TGTGCCAGCTCACCAAGCCCCCACGGCGCGATCTCCTACGAGCAGTACTTC,CASSPSPHGAISYEQYF
TRBV28,TRBJ1-5,-,-,TGTGCCAGCAGTTTATCACAGGGAAGGGGTCAGCCCCAGCATTTT,CASSLSQGRGQPQHF
TRBV4-1,TRBJ1-2,-,-,TGCGCCAGCAGCCAAGATAGGTTAGGATTCAGGTTTGATGGCTACACCTTC,CASSQDRLGFRFDGYTF
TRBV30,TRBJ2-5,-,-,TGTGCCTGGGGGGGCAGGGGCGGGCAAGAGACCCAGTACTTC,CAWGGRGGQETQYF
TRBV6-6,TRBJ1-5,few,-,TGTGCCAGCAGTCCTAGCAATCAGCCCCAGCATTTT,CASSPSNQPQHF
TRBV9,TRBJ1-1,-,TRBD1,TGTGCCAGCAGCGTCGGGACAGGGGGAATTTCGGGCACTGAAGCTTTCTTT,CASSVGTGGISGTEAFF
TRBV27,TRBJ1-1,-,-,TGTGCCAGCAGTTCCACCCGGGCCTCCAGGGACACTGAAGCTTTCTTT,CASSSTRASRDTEAFF
TRBV6-5,TRBJ2-1,-,-,TGTGCCAGCAGTTACTCGATCGCGTCTCGCGGTGAGCAGTTCTTC,CASSYSIASRGEQFF
TRBV4-1,TRBJ2-6,-,TRBD1,TGCGCCAGCAGCCAAGACGGGCAGGGGGCGGCTGGGGCCAACGTCCTGACTTTC,CASSQDGQGAAGANVLTF
TRBV10-3,TRBJ2-7,-,-,TGTGCCATCGGAGGGACTGACAGCTCCTACGAGCAGTACTTC,CAIGGTDSSYEQYF
TRBV7-9,TRBJ2-3,-,-,TGTGCCAGCAGTGGAAGGGGATCGACAGATACGCAGTATTTT,CASSGRGSTDTQYF
TRBV28,TRBJ1-1,-,TRBD1,TGTGCCAGCCAACCACAGGGGAGAAGTAGCACTGAAGCTTTCTTT,CASQPQGRSSTEAFF
TRBV30,TRBJ2-7,-,-,TGTGCCTCCTCACGGACCTTGACATCCTACGAGCAGTACTTC,CASSRTLTSYEQYF
TRBV5-6,TRBJ2-7,-,-,TGTGCCAGCAGCTTAGAATGGACAGCCCGCTCCTACGAGCAGTACTTC,CASSLEWTARSYEQYF
TRBV2,TRBJ2-5,-,-,TGTGCCAGCAGTGAAGACGGGGAGGCCCAGACCCAGTACTTC,CASSEDGEAQTQYF
TRBV6-5,TRBJ2-7,-,-,TGTGCCAGCAGTCATTACGAGGTCTCCTCCGAGCAGTACTTC,CASSHYEVSSEQYF
TRBV6-1,TRBJ2-2,-,-,TGTGCCAGCAGTGTGGGGCGCGCATCCGGGGAGCTGTTTTTT,CASSVGRASGELFF
TRBV7-9,TRBJ1-5,-,TRBD1,TGTGCCAGCAGCACAGGGGATTATAGCAATCAGCCCCAGCATTTT,CASSTGDYSNQPQHF